This entry lists 16 T cell receptor beta chains sequenced from one sample in a study of blood T cell repertoires in COVID-19. Repertoires were generated with immunoSEQ multiplex PCR, while TCRdb's copy carries only in-frame clones and drops some. The sample yields hundreds of thousands of clones, approximately 90% seen once. The specimen sequenced was PBMCs or T cells enriched from blood (not recorded which). All receptors derive from a woman aged 40-49 years who had recovered from COVID-19.

This chain connects TRBV27 to TRBJ1-6, with 11 nucleotides matching TRBD1. The V gene end was trimmed by 8 bases and the J gene end by 8 bases; junction bases not matched to a gene: 11. The CDR3 sequence is 16 residues long. Germline V gene sequence: CDR1 MNHEY, CDR2 SMNVEV (reference sequence). The CDR3 here is CASGSRTGGWDSPLHF. As DNA, the CDR3 is TGTGCCAGCGGATCACGGACAGGGGGCTGGGATTCACCCCTCCACTTT.

The genes are TRBV19 and TRBJ1-5, with a weak D call TRBD1 (5 bases). Germline V CDR1 and CDR2: LNHDA, SQIVND (reference sequence). The CDR3 sequence is 16 residues long. V lost 1 base to trimming and J lost 0 bases, with 10 bases between them. CDR3 sequence (DNA): TGTGCCAGTAGTATAGGGACACCCAATAGCAATCAGCCCCAGCATTTT. It yields the protein CASSIGTPNSNQPQHF.

The V and J genes are TRBV5-1 and TRBJ2-3; 8 nucleotides agree with TRBD2. The J segment lost 6 bases and the V segment lost 2 bases, leaving 8 bases of the junction unmatched. The germline gives CDR1 SGHRS, CDR2 YFSETQ. The CDR3 sequence is 15 residues long. The CDR3 loop is CASSFQAGAGDTQYF. As DNA, the CDR3 is TGCGCCAGCAGCTTCCAAGCGGGAGCCGGCGATACGCAGTATTTT.

The V gene is TRBV5-5, the J gene TRBJ2-5; 7 nucleotides agree with TRBD2. The V gene end was trimmed by 0 bases and the J gene end by 4 bases; junction bases not matched to a gene: 0. Germline CDR1 SGHKS, CDR2 YYEKEE (reference sequence). This CDR3 has 13 amino acids. CDR3 nucleotides: TGTGCCAGCAGCTTGGCGGGGGGAGAGACCCAGTACTTC. Translating gives CASSLAGGETQYF.

The chain combines TRBV6-1 with TRBJ1-6; 9 bases agree with TRBD1. Germline values: CDR1 MNHNS, CDR2 SASEGT. V gave up 1 base and J gave up 8 bases; unmatched junction bases: 3. The CDR3 consists of 15 residues. The CDR3 nucleotides read TGTGCCAGCAGTGAAGTGACAGGGGGATATTCACCCCTCCACTTT. Translated: CASSEVTGGYSPLHF.

This chain uses TRBV7-2 with TRBJ2-7, with unresolved D. Germline assignment: CDR1 SGHTA and CDR2 FQGNSA. The CDR3 totals 13 residues. V dropped 1 base and J dropped 3 bases, with 7 bases sitting between them. The CDR3 nucleotides are TGTGCCAGCAGCTTAGGCCCAGACTACGAGCAGTACTTC. This translates into CASSLGPDYEQYF.

This clone showed up just once. The chain employs TRBV18 and TRBJ1-3; TRBD1 aligns across 8 bases. Trimming at V came to 3 bases and at J to 5 bases, leaving 3 bases not matched to a gene. Germline loops: CDR1 KGHSH, CDR2 LQKENI. The CDR3 contains 14 residues. The CDR3 nucleotides are TGTGCCAGCTCACCCGGACAGGGTAGAAACACCATATATTTT. It translates to CASSPGQGRNTIYF.

This chain links TRBV19 with TRBJ1-2, with 8 bases fitting TRBD1. V lost 7 bases and J lost 2; bases outside the gene matches: 6. The germline CDR1 and CDR2 sequences are LNHDA and SQIVND (reference sequence). This CDR3 comprises 14 residues. CDR3 amino acids: CASTRGQGNYGYTF. The CDR3 DNA reads TGTGCCAGTACCAGAGGACAGGGCAACTATGGCTACACCTTC.

This clone was recorded a few times. The genes are TRBV4-3 and TRBJ2-1, with TRBD2 identical over 7 bases. The V gene end was trimmed by 4 bases and the J gene end by 4 bases; junction bases not matched to a gene: 4. The CDR3 sequence is 14 residues long. CDR1 LGHNA and CDR2 YSLEER come from the germline V gene. DNA for the CDR3: TGCGCCAGCAGCCGCCACGGGGGGTACAATGAGCAGTTCTTC. Translated, it gives CASSRHGGYNEQFF.

CDR3 residues: CSGGLADTQYF. The CDR3 DNA is TGCAGTGGAGGGCTGGCAGATACGCAGTATTTT. The chain links TRBV20-1 to TRBJ2-3; tentatively, D is TRBD2 (5 bases). V was shortened by 7 bases and J by 4 bases, with 9 bases between the two germline ends. There are 11 residues in the CDR3. Germline CDR1 is DFQATT and CDR2 is SNEGSKA (reference sequence).

This clone was picked up a small number of times. The V and J genes are TRBV28 and TRBJ2-5, with D possibly being TRBD1 (6 bases). The germline V and J ends were trimmed by 5 bases and 5 bases, with 24 bases remaining between them. The V gene's germline CDR1 is MDHEN and CDR2 SYDVKM. This CDR3 region has 17 residues. The CDR3 DNA reads TGTGCCAGCAGTCGCCACCCCGGGACATCGGAAGGGGAGACCCAGTACTTC. Amino acid sequence: CASSRHPGTSEGETQYF.

In its sample, this clone was seen once. The rearrangement joins TRBV6-6 to TRBJ1-5; 8 bases line up with TRBD1. Germline assignment: CDR1 MNHNY and CDR2 SVGAGI (reference sequence). The CDR3 totals 16 residues. V dropped 6 bases and J dropped 4; count of bases not matched to a gene: 11. CDR3 DNA: TGTGCCAGCAGCCTCTCTGGACAGGGAGGGAATCAGCCCCAGCATTTT. It yields the protein CASSLSGQGGNQPQHF.

The chain employs TRBV6-6 and TRBJ1-2; TRBD1 matches at 7 bases. The V segment lost 5 bases and the J segment 2 bases; nucleotides outside the gene matches: 14. Germline CDR1 and CDR2: MNHNY and SVGAGI (reference sequence). There are 17 residues in the CDR3. Here the CDR3 DNA reads TGTGCCAGCAGTCCCTCTCTTTCCATGGGACAGAACTATGGCTACACCTTC. Protein: CASSPSLSMGQNYGYTF.

V gene TRBV5-4 combines with J gene TRBJ1-1, with 7 bases fitting TRBD1. V shed 4 bases, J shed 1 base, and the junction held 10 bases outside the gene matches. The germline V gene has CDR1 SGHNT and CDR2 YYREEE (reference sequence). The CDR3 runs to 16 residues. CDR3 sequence (DNA): TGTGCCAGCAGCCAAAGCCGACAGGGCCAGAACACTGAAGCTTTCTTT. This codes for CASSQSRQGQNTEAFF.

The chain links TRBV25-1 to TRBJ2-7; TRBD1 might be the D (6 bases). V gave up 1 base and J gave up 5 bases, with 9 bases separating them. Germline V gene lookup returns CDR1 MGHDK and CDR2 SYGVNS. This CDR3 has 13 residues. CDR3 sequence (DNA): TGTGCCAGCAGTGAATTCGGGGACAACGAGCAGTACTTC. This encodes CASSEFGDNEQYF.

The chain employs TRBV9 and TRBJ2-2, with TRBD1 matching 7 bases. V shed 0 bases and J 0 bases; nucleotides not matched to a gene: 2. This CDR3 contains 16 residues. CDR1 and CDR2 (germline): SGDLS, YYNGEE. The CDR3, as DNA: TGTGCCAGCAGCGTAGACAGGGGTTCGAACACCGGGGAGCTGTTTTTT. Translated, it gives CASSVDRGSNTGELFF.